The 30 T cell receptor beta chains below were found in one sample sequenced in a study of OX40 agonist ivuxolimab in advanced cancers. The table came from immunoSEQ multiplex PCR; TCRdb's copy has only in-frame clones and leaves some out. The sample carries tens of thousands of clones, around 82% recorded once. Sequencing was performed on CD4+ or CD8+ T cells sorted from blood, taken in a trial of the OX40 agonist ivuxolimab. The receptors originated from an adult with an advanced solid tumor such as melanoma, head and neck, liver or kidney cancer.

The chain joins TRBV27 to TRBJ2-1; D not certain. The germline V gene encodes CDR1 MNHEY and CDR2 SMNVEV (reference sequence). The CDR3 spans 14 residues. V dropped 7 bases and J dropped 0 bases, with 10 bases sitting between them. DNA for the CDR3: TGTGCCAGCAAGGCCCTTACCTCCTACAATGAGCAGTTCTTC. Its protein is CASKALTSYNEQFF.

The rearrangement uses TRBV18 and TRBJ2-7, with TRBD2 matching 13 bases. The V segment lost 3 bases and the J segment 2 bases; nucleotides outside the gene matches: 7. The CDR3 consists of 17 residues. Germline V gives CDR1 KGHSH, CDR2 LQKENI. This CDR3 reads CASSPQTSGGSAYEQYF. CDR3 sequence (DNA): TGTGCCAGCTCACCGCAGACTAGCGGGGGGTCCGCCTACGAGCAGTACTTC. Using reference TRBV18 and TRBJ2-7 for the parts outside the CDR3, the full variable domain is NAGVMQNPRHLVRRRGQEARLRCSPMKGHSHVYWYRQLPEEGLKFMVYLQKENIIDESGMPKERFSAEFPKEGPSILRIQQVVRGDSAAYFCASSPQTSGGSAYEQYFGPGTRLTVT.

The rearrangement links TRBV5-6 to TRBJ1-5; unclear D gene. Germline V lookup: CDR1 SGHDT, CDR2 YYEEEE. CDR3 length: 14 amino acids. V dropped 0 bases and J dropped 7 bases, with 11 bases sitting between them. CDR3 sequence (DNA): TGTGCCAGCAGCTTGGGCGTAGTTCAACAGCCCCAGCATTTT. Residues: CASSLGVVQQPQHF. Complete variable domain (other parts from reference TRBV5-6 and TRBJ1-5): DAGVTQSPTHLIKTRGQQVTLRCSPKSGHDTVSWYQQALGQGPQFIFQYYEEEERQRGNFPDRFSGHQFPNYSSELNVNALLLGDSALYLCASSLGVVQQPQHFGDGTRLSIL.

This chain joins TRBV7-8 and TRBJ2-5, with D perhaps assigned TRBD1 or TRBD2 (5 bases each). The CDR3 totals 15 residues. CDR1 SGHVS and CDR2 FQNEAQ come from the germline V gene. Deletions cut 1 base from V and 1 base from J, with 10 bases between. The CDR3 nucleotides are TGTGCCAGCAGCTTAGATTGGGGGATCCAAGAGACCCAGTACTTC. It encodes CASSLDWGIQETQYF.

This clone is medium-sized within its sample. For the CDR3, the DNA is TGTGCCATCAGTGAGACCGCCACCAATCAGCCCCAGCATTTT. It is translated as CAISETATNQPQHF. The chain carries TRBV10-3 and TRBJ1-5; no reliable D call. This CDR3 is 14 amino acids long. Germline-derived CDR1 and CDR2 are ENHRY and SYGVKD. The V and J ends lost 2 bases and 3 bases respectively, with 8 bases between them.

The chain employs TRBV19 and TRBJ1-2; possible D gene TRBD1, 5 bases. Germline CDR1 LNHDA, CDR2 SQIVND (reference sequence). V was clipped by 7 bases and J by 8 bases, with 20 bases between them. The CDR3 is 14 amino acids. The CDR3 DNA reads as TGTGCCAGTAAGGCCTTTGAGGGGCAAGGGGGCTACACCTTC. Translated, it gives CASKAFEGQGGYTF.

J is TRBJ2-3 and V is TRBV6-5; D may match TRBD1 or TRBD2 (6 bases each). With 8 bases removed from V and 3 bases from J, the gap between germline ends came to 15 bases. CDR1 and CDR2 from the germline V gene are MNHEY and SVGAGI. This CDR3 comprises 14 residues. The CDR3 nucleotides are TGTGCCAGCTGGGGGCTAGCGAGGACAGATACGCAGTATTTT. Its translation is CASWGLARTDTQYF.

The CDR3: CASSSPDRGSNQPQHF. The CDR3 nucleotides read TGTGCCAGTAGTTCACCGGACAGGGGTAGCAATCAGCCCCAGCATTTT. The V call is TRBV19, the J call TRBJ1-5; 9 positions agree with TRBD1. CDR3 length equals 16 residues. In germline, CDR1 is LNHDA, CDR2 SQIVND (reference sequence). V dropped 5 bases and J dropped 0; count of bases not matched to a gene: 5.

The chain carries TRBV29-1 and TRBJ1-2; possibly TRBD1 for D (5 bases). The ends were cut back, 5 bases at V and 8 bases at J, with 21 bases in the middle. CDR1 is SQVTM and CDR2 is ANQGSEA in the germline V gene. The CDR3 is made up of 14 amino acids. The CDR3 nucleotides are TGCAGCGTTCCTTTAAGTCGGGGCCAGGGAGGCTACACCTTC. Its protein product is CSVPLSRGQGGYTF.

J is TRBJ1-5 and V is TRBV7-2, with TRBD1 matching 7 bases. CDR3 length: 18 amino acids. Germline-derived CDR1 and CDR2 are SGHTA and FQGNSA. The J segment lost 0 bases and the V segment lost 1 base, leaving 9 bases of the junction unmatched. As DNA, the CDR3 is TGTGCCAGCAGCTTAGGAGGGACAGAGACTTATAGCAATCAGCCCCAGCATTTT. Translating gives CASSLGGTETYSNQPQHF.

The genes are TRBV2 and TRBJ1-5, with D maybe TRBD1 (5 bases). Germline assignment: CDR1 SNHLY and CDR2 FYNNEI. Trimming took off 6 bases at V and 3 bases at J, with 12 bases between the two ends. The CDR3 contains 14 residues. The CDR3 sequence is CASSLDSHNQPQHF. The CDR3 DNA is TGTGCCAGCAGCCTTGACAGCCACAATCAGCCCCAGCATTTT.

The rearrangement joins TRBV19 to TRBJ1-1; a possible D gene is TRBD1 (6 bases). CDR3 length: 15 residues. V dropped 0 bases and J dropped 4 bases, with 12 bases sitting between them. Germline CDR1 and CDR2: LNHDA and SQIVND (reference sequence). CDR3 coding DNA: TGTGCCAGTAGTATAGATTGGGCGACAGGCACTGAAGCTTTCTTT. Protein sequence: CASSIDWATGTEAFF.

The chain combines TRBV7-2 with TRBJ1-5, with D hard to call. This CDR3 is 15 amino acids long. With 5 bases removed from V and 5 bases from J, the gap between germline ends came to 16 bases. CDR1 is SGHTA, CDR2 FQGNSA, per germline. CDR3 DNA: TGTGCCAGCAGCCTACCCCCAGGAAATTATCAGCCCCAGCATTTT. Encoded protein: CASSLPPGNYQPQHF.

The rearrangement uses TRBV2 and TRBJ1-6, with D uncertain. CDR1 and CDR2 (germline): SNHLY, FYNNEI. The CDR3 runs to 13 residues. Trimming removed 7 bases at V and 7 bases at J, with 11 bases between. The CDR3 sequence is CASKRNGNSPLHF. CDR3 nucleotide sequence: TGTGCCAGCAAAAGAAACGGGAATTCACCCCTCCACTTT.

CDR3 protein: CASSLVGTSGGGNNEQFF. The CDR3 DNA sequence: TGTGCCAGCAGCTTAGTTGGGACTAGCGGGGGGGGAAACAATGAGCAGTTCTTC. This chain links TRBV7-2 with TRBJ2-1, with 16 bases matching TRBD2. The CDR3 has 18 residues. Germline V gene lookup returns CDR1 SGHTA and CDR2 FQGNSA. V lost 1 base to trimming and J lost 5 bases; unmatched junction nucleotides: 5.

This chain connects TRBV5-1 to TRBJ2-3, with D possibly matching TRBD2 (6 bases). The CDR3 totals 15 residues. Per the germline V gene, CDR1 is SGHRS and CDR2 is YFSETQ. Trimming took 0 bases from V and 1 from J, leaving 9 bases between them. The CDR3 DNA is TGCGCCAGCAGCTTGGGGCCGGGGGGCACAGATACGCAGTATTTT. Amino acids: CASSLGPGGTDTQYF.

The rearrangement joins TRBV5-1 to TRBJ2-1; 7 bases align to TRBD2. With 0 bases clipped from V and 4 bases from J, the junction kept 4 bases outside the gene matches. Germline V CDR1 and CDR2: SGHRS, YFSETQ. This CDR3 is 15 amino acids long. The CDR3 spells CASSLAGGGYNEQFF. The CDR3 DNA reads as TGCGCCAGCAGCTTGGCTGGGGGGGGATACAATGAGCAGTTCTTC.

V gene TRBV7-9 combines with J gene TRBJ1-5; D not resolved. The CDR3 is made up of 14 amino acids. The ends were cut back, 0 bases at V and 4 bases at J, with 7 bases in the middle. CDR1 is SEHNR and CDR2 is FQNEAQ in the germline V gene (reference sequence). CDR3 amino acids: CASSLAGGNQPQHF. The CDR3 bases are TGTGCCAGCAGCTTAGCTGGAGGGAATCAGCCCCAGCATTTT.

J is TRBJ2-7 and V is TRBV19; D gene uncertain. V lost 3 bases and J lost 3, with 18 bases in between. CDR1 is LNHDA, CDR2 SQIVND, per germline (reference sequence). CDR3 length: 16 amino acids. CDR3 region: CASSISGPPADYEQYF. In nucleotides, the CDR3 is TGTGCCAGTAGTATTTCTGGGCCCCCCGCGGACTACGAGCAGTACTTC.

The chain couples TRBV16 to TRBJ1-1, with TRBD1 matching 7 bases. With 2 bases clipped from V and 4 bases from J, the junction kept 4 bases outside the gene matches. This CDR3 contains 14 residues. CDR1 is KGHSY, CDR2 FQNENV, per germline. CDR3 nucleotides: TGTGCCAGCAGCCAAATCCGACAGGGCACTGAAGCTTTCTTT. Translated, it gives CASSQIRQGTEAFF. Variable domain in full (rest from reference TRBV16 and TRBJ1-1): GEEVAQTPKHLVRGEGQKAKLYCAPIKGHSYVFWYQQVLKNEFKFLISFQNENVFDETGMPKERFSAKCLPNSPCSLEIQATKLEDSAVYFCASSQIRQGTEAFFGQGTRLTVV.

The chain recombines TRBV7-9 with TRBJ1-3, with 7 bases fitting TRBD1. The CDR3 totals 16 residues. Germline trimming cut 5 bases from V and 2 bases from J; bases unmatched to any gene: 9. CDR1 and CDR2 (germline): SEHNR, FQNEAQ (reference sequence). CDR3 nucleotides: TGTGCCAGCAGCACCGGACAGGATTTGCCTGGAAACACCATATATTTT. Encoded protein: CASSTGQDLPGNTIYF.

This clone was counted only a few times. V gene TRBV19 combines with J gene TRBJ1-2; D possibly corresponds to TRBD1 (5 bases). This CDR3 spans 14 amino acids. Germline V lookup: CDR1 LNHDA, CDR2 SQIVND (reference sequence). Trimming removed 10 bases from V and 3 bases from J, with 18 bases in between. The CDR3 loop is CATKEEGGDYGYTF. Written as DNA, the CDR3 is TGTGCCACCAAGGAGGAGGGAGGGGACTATGGCTACACCTTC. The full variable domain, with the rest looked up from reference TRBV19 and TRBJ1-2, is DGGITQSPKYLFRKEGQNVTLSCEQNLNHDAMYWYRQDPGQGLRLIYYSQIVNDFQKGDIAEGYSVSREKKESFPLTVTSAQKNPTAFYLCATKEEGGDYGYTFGSGTRLTVV.

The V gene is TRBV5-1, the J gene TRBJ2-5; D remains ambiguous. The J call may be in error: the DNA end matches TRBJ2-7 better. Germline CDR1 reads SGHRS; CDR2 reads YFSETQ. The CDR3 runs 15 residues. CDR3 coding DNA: TGCGCCAGCAGCTTGGCCACAGAGAGAAATTCCGAGCAGTACTTC. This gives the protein CASSLATERNSEQYF.

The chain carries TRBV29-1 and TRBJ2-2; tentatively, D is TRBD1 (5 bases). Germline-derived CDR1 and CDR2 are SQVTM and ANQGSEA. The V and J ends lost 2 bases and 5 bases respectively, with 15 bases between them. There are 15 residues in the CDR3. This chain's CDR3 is CSVERADRRTGELFF. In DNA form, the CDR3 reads TGCAGCGTTGAAAGAGCCGACAGAAGGACCGGGGAGCTGTTTTTT.

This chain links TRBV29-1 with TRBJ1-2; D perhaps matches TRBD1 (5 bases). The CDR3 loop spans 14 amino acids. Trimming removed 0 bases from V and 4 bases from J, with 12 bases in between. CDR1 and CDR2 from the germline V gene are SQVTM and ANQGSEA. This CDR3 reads CSVEDPGTLYGYTF. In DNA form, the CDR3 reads TGCAGCGTTGAAGATCCGGGGACTCTCTATGGCTACACCTTC.

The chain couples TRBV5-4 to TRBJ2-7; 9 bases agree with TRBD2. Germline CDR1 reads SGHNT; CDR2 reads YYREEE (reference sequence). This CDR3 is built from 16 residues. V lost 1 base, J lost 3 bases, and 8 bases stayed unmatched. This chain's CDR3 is CASSLPSGGLNYEQYF. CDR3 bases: TGTGCCAGCAGCTTGCCGAGCGGGGGGCTTAACTACGAGCAGTACTTC.

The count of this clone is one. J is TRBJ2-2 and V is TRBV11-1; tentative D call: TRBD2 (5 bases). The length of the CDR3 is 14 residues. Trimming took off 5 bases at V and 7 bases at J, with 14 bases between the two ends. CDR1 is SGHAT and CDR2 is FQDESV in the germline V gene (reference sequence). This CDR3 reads CASSRRTGNGELFF. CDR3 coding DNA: TGTGCCAGCAGCCGACGTACGGGGAACGGGGAGCTGTTTTTT.

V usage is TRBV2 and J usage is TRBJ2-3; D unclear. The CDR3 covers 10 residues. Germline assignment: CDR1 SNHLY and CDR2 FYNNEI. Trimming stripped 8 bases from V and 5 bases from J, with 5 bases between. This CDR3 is CASGGDTQYF. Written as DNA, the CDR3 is TGTGCCAGCGGCGGAGATACGCAGTATTTT.

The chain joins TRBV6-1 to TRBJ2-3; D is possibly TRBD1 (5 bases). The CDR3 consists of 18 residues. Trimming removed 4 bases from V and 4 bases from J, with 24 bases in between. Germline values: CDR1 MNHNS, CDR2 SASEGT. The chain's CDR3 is CASSGPENRRNVPDTQYF. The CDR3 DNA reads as TGTGCCAGCAGTGGACCGGAAAACAGGAGAAATGTTCCAGATACGCAGTATTTT.

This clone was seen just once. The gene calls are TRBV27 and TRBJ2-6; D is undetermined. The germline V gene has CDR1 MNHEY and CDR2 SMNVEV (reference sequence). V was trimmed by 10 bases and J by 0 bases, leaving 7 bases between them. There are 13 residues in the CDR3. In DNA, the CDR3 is TGTGCCACTCAATTCTCTGGGGCCAACGTCCTGACTTTC. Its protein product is CATQFSGANVLTF.